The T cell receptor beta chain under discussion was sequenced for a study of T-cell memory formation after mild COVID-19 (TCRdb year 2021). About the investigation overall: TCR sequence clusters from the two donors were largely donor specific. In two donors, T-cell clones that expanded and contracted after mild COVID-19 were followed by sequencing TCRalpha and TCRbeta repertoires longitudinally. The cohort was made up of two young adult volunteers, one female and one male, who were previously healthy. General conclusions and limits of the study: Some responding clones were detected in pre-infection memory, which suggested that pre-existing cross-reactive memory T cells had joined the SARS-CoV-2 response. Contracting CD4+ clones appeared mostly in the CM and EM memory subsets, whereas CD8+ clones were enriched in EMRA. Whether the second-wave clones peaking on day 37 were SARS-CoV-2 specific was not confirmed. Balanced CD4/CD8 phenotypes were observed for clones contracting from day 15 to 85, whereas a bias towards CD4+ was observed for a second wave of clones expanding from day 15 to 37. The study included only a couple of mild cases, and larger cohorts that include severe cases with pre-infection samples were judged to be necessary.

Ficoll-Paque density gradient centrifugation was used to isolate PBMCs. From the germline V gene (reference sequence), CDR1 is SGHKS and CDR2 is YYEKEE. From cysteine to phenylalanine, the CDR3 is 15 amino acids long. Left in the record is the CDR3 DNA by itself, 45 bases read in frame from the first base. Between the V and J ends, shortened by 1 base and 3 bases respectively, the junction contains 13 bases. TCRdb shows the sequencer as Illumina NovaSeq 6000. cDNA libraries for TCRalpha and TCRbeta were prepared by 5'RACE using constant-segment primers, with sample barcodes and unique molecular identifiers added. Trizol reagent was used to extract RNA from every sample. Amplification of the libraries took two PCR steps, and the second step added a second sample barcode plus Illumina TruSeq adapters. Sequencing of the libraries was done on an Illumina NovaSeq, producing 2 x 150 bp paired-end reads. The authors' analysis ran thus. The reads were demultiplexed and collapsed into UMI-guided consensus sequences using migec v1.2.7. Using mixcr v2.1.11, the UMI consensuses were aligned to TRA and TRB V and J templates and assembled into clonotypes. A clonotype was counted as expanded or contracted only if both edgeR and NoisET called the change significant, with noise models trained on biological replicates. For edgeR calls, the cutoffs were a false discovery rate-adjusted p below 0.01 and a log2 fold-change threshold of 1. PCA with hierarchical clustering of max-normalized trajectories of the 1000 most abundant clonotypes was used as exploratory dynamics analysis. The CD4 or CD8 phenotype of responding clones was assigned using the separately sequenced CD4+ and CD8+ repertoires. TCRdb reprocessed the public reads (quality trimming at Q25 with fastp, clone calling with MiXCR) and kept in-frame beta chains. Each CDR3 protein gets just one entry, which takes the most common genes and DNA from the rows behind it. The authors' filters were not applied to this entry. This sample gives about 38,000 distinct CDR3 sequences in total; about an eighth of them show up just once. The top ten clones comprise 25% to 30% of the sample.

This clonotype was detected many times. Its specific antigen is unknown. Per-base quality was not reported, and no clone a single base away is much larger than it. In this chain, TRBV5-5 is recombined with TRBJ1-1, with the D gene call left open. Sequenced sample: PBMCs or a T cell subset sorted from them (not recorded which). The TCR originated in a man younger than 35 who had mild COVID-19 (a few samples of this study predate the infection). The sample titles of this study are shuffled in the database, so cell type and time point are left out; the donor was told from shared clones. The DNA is TGTGCCAGCAGCTTGAATTGGGGAAGGGACACTGAAGCTTTCTTT. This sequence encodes CASSLNWGRDTEAFF.